This is a list of T cell receptor beta chains from one sample in a study of Graves' ophthalmopathy and Graves' hyperthyroidism. MiXCR, run by TCRdb on the multiplex PCR reads, gives a single entry per CDR3 protein. Of 500,000 to 700,000 distinct CDR3 sequences listed, 22% are singletons. What was sequenced was peripheral blood. Receptors were obtained from a woman aged 18 to 35 with stable Graves' hyperthyroidism. Some clones in this sample may be carry-over from other donors' samples. Both conserved end residues are part of each CDR3. The D gene is left open where the match is weak. The size of a clone is reported for some rows only, either as once, few or many, or as a class for expanded clones.

v_gene	abundance	d_gene	j_gene	CDR3aa	CDR3nt
TRBV28	many	-	TRBJ2-6	CASSRPGARANVLTF	TGTGCCAGCAGTCGACCGGGGGCAAGGGCCAACGTCCTGACTTTC
TRBV6-5	many	-	TRBJ1-1	CASSYSRDGTEAFF	TGTGCCAGCAGTTACTCGAGGGACGGGACTGAAGCTTTCTTT
TRBV12-3/TRBV12-4	few	-	TRBJ2-5	CASNRQAEETQYF	TGTGCCAGCAATAGGCAGGCGGAAGAGACCCAGTACTTC
TRBV7-2	-	TRBD1	TRBJ2-7	CASSSTGGGEQYF	TGTGCCAGCAGCTCCACAGGGGGAGGCGAGCAGTACTTC
TRBV19	few	TRBD1	TRBJ1-5	CASGPGQGAVQPQHF	TGTGCCAGTGGACCGGGACAGGGGGCTGTTCAGCCCCAGCATTTT
TRBV12-3/TRBV12-4	-	-	TRBJ1-1	CASSFVLRTEAFF	TGTGCCAGCAGTTTTGTTCTAAGGACTGAAGCTTTCTTT
TRBV6-5	many	-	TRBJ1-2	CASSSPVGGTYGYTF	TGTGCCAGCAGTTCGCCCGTGGGGGGTACCTATGGCTACACCTTC
TRBV20-1	many	TRBD2	TRBJ2-5	CSAAPLTGGPQETQYF	TGCAGTGCTGCTCCCCTTACGGGGGGGCCTCAAGAGACCCAGTACTTC
TRBV6-1	-	-	TRBJ2-6	CASISSSGANVLTF	TGTGCCAGCATAAGTTCCTCTGGGGCCAACGTCCTGACTTTC
TRBV28	-	-	TRBJ1-1	CASHGRTVNTEAFF	TGTGCCAGCCATGGACGAACGGTGAACACTGAAGCTTTCTTT
TRBV5-1	many	TRBD1	TRBJ1-1	CASSFRDRRNTEAFF	TGCGCCAGCAGCTTCCGGGACAGGAGAAACACTGAAGCTTTCTTT
TRBV25-1	many	TRBD1	TRBJ2-5	CASSDLTGYQTQYF	TGTGCCAGCAGCGACTTGACAGGGTATCAGACCCAGTACTTC
TRBV11-2	many	TRBD1	TRBJ2-7	CASSLDGTVGREQYF	TGTGCCAGCAGCTTAGACGGGACAGTAGGCCGCGAGCAGTACTTC
TRBV5-1	many	-	TRBJ2-7	CASSLLQYYEQYF	TGCGCCAGCAGCCTCTTGCAGTACTACGAGCAGTACTTC
TRBV4-1	many	-	TRBJ1-5	CASSQSTGNYQPQHF	TGCGCCAGCAGCCAGTCCACAGGGAATTATCAGCCCCAGCATTTT
TRBV3-1	-	-	TRBJ2-5	CASRPPAGQETQYF	TGTGCCAGCAGACCTCCCGCGGGGCAAGAGACCCAGTACTTC
TRBV4-3	-	TRBD1	TRBJ2-7	CASSQESGDRAYEQYF	TGCGCCAGCAGCCAAGAAAGCGGTGACAGGGCCTACGAGCAGTACTTC
TRBV12-3/TRBV12-4	-	TRBD1	TRBJ2-2	CASRRDSLGMGTGELFF	TGTGCCAGCAGACGGGACAGTCTGGGCATGGGCACCGGGGAGCTGTTTTTT
TRBV6-1	-	TRBD1	TRBJ2-7	CASTLGGTGGEQYF	TGTGCCAGCACCCTAGGGGGGACAGGCGGGGAGCAGTACTTC
TRBV20-1	many	-	TRBJ1-5	CSASDSNQPQHF	TGCAGTGCTAGTGATAGCAATCAGCCCCAGCATTTT
TRBV6-5	-	-	TRBJ1-1	CASSSGSHTEAFF	TGTGCCAGCAGTTCCGGTTCGCATACTGAAGCTTTCTTT
TRBV6-4	few	-	TRBJ1-5	CASNERAGPNQPQHF	TGTGCCAGCAACGAACGGGCTGGGCCGAATCAGCCCCAGCATTTT